The 8 T cell receptor beta chains below come from one sample, sequenced in a study of blood T cell repertoires in COVID-19. Clones were sequenced by immunoSEQ multiplex PCR, and TCRdb holds only the in-frame ones, with some missing. The sample has 80,000 to 130,000 clones; roughly 92% are singletons. Material for sequencing was peripheral blood. The origin of the receptors is a man in his sixties or seventies with acute or convalescent COVID-19.

This clone has only a few counts. The chain carries TRBV6-2 or TRBV6-3 and TRBJ1-2, with 7 bases lining up with TRBD1. Germline assignment: CDR1 MNHEY and CDR2 SVGEGT. This CDR3 region has 14 residues. With V trimmed by 2 bases and J by 1 base, 1 base remained unmatched. The CDR3 reads CASSYGTDNYGYTF. The CDR3, as DNA: TGTGCCAGCAGTTACGGGACAGATAACTATGGCTACACCTTC.

This chain joins TRBV6-6 and TRBJ1-5; D is possibly TRBD1 (5 bases). The ends were cut back, 6 bases at V and 2 bases at J, with 5 bases in the middle. Germline assignment: CDR1 MNHNY and CDR2 SVGAGI (reference sequence). The length of the CDR3 is 12 residues. In nucleotides, the CDR3 is TGTGCCAGCAGGACAGGCAATCAGCCCCAGCATTTT. It is translated as CASRTGNQPQHF.

The V call is TRBV5-6, the J call TRBJ1-1, with D hard to call. Looked up from germline, CDR1 is SGHDT and CDR2 is YYEEEE. Trimming cost V 6 bases and J 2 bases, with 14 bases left between them. The CDR3 is made up of 14 amino acids. The CDR3: CASTSWEFNTEAFF. The CDR3 nucleotides read TGTGCCAGCACCTCCTGGGAGTTTAACACTGAAGCTTTCTTT.

The chain joins TRBV28 to TRBJ2-7; 8 bases agree with TRBD2. Germline lookup yields CDR1 MDHEN and CDR2 SYDVKM. The CDR3 loop spans 16 amino acids. J lost 7 bases, V lost 0 bases, and 11 bases had no gene match. Here the CDR3 DNA reads TGTGCCAGCAGTTTATGGACGGGGGGGAGTGCAGGGGAGCAGTACTTC. This translates into CASSLWTGGSAGEQYF.

V and J are TRBV10-3 and TRBJ1-1, with a tentative D call TRBD1 (6 bases). There are 16 residues in the CDR3. Germline-derived CDR1 and CDR2 are ENHRY and SYGVKD. Trimming shortened V by 2 bases and J by 8 bases, and 21 bases separated the two germline ends. DNA of the CDR3: TGTGCCATCAGTGAGACCCTAGGGTTAGGGACAAGAGAAGCTTTCTTT. It translates to CAISETLGLGTREAFF.

This clone was found once. The chain has TRBV28 and TRBJ1-5; D may be TRBD1 (5 bases). The length of the CDR3 is 16 residues. Trimming shortened V by 1 base and J by 0 bases, and 10 bases separated the two germline ends. Germline assignment: CDR1 MDHEN and CDR2 SYDVKM. CDR3 loop: CASSLSRVYSNQPQHF. CDR3 in DNA: TGTGCCAGCAGTTTATCCAGGGTCTATAGCAATCAGCCCCAGCATTTT.

The chain combines TRBV19 with TRBJ1-4; 8 bases fit TRBD1. This CDR3 is built from 15 residues. The V gene's germline CDR1 is LNHDA and CDR2 SQIVND (reference sequence). V was pared by 4 bases and J by 2 bases, with 3 bases of the junction left unmatched. The CDR3 DNA reads as TGTGCCAGTAGTACCCACAGGGGGACTAATGAAAAACTGTTTTTT. This codes for CASSTHRGTNEKLFF.

The rearrangement uses TRBV5-4 and TRBJ2-5; 16 nucleotides align to TRBD2. Germline values: CDR1 SGHNT, CDR2 YYREEE (reference sequence). V lost 4 bases to trimming and J lost 4 bases; unmatched junction nucleotides: 13. The CDR3 contains 19 residues. For the CDR3, the DNA is TGTGCCAGCAGCAACCCCGCCGGGACTAGCGGGAGGGCCAGAGAGACCCAGTACTTC. Translation gives CASSNPAGTSGRARETQYF.